Listed below are T cell receptor beta chains from one sample, sequenced in a study of blood T cell repertoires in COVID-19. The protocol was immunoSEQ multiplex PCR, while the TCRdb copy is restricted to in-frame clones and leaves out a portion. The sample includes 85,000 to 110,000 clones, 88% of them seen just once. Sequences were obtained from peripheral blood. The source is a human donor in a cohort sampled during active COVID-19. Each CDR3 is given with its conserved first and last residue. The D gene is left open where the match is weak. Some rows have no size entry. The others give once, few or many, or a class for an expanded clone.

v_call	j_call	d_call	clone_size	cdr3_nt	cdr3_aa
TRBV28	TRBJ2-7	TRBD2	few	TGTGCCAGCAGCCGGCCGGGGGGCTACGAGCAGTACTTC	CASSRPGGYEQYF
TRBV7-9	TRBJ2-7	TRBD2	NA	TGTGCCAGCAGCTTCAGCGGGGGGGACGACGAGCAGTACTTC	CASSFSGGDDEQYF
TRBV5-6	TRBJ1-5	NA	NA	TGTGCCAGCAGTCGGAGGGGAAGCAATCAGCCCCAGCATTTT	CASSRRGSNQPQHF
TRBV30	TRBJ2-7	TRBD1	NA	TGTGCCTGGAGTCATACCGGGACAGGGCTTCGCGAGCAGTACTTC	CAWSHTGTGLREQYF
TRBV7-2	TRBJ1-1	NA	NA	TGTGCCAGCAGCTTATTCGGACAGATGAACACTGAAGCTTTCTTT	CASSLFGQMNTEAFF
TRBV6-6	TRBJ1-3	TRBD1	NA	TGTGCCAGCGCAGACAGGGGGCTGCTGGGATCCACCATATATTTT	CASADRGLLGSTIYF
TRBV2	TRBJ2-3	NA	NA	TGTGCCAGCAGTCCCCCGGGTCCACGAGATACGCAGTATTTT	CASSPPGPRDTQYF
TRBV10-2	TRBJ1-3	TRBD1	NA	TGCGCCAGCATCGGACAGGGAAGGGGAAACACCATATATTTT	CASIGQGRGNTIYF
TRBV10-3	TRBJ2-7	TRBD2	NA	TGTGCCATCAGGGGTAGCGGGAGTCTTTACGAGCAGTACTTC	CAIRGSGSLYEQYF
TRBV6-5	TRBJ1-2	NA	NA	TGTGCCAGCAGCCCATTACAGTCCACTAACTATGGCTACACCTTC	CASSPLQSTNYGYTF
TRBV5-1	TRBJ1-1	NA	NA	TGCGCCAGCCCCCCGGGAGCCATGAACACTGAAGCTTTCTTT	CASPPGAMNTEAFF
TRBV4-3	TRBJ2-7	TRBD2	NA	TGCGCCAGCAGCCAAGATAGGTCGGGAGGCAACGAGCAGTACTTC	CASSQDRSGGNEQYF
TRBV3-1/TRBV3-2	TRBJ2-1	TRBD2	NA	TGTGCCAGCAGCCAGCAAACTAGCGGGAGGAGGCCCTACAATGAGCAGTTCTTC	CASSQQTSGRRPYNEQFF
TRBV5-4	TRBJ1-2	TRBD1	NA	TGTGCCAGCAGCCACCGGGACAGGGCCCACTATGGCTACACCTTC	CASSHRDRAHYGYTF
TRBV2	TRBJ1-5	TRBD1	NA	TGTGCCAGCAGGCGGGACAGGCCGAGCAATCAGCCCCAGCATTTT	CASRRDRPSNQPQHF
TRBV3-1/TRBV3-2	TRBJ1-2	NA	NA	TGTGCCAGCAGCCAAGATTTGGGGGGGTCCTCCTATGGCTACACCTTC	CASSQDLGGSSYGYTF
TRBV5-3	TRBJ2-2	TRBD2	once	TGTGCCAGAAGCTTGTCCTCAACTAGCGGGAGGGACACCGGGGAGCTGTTTTTT	CARSLSSTSGRDTGELFF
TRBV4-1	TRBJ2-7	TRBD1	NA	TGCGCCAGCAGCCTCCGGGACAGGGGGCCTTACGAGCAGTACTTC	CASSLRDRGPYEQYF
TRBV30	TRBJ2-2	TRBD2	NA	TGTGCCTGGAGTGTAGGGCTAGCGGAGGTCACCGGGGAGCTGTTTTTT	CAWSVGLAEVTGELFF
TRBV24-1	TRBJ1-5	NA	NA	TGTGCCACCAGTGATTCAGGGGTTCAGCCCCAGCATTTT	CATSDSGVQPQHF
TRBV6-5	TRBJ1-5	TRBD1	few	TGTGCCAGCAGTTACGACAGGGTGAATCAGCCCCAGCATTTT	CASSYDRVNQPQHF
TRBV5-5	TRBJ2-7	TRBD1	few	TGTGCCAGCAGACCCGGGACAGGGACCTCCTACGAGCAGTACTTC	CASRPGTGTSYEQYF
TRBV11-3	TRBJ2-2	NA	NA	TGTGCCAGCAGCTTAGTTCAGAACACCGGGGAGCTGTTTTTT	CASSLVQNTGELFF
TRBV7-3	TRBJ2-3	TRBD2	NA	TGTGCCAGCAGCGCCTCTAGCGGGGGGGCAGATACGCAGTATTTT	CASSASSGGADTQYF
TRBV5-1	TRBJ2-1	NA	NA	TGCGCCAGCAGCCCCCGCGATTTATTTGAGCAGTTCTTC	CASSPRDLFEQFF
TRBV28	TRBJ2-7	TRBD1	NA	TGTGCCAGCAGACGAACGACAGGGACCGAGCAGTACTTC	CASRRTTGTEQYF
TRBV6-4	TRBJ1-6	TRBD1	NA	TGTGCCAGCAGGCCCAGGACAGGGAATTCACCCCTCCACTTT	CASRPRTGNSPLHF
TRBV4-1	TRBJ2-5	NA	NA	TGCGCCAGCAGCCCACGAGGGGAGACCCAGTACTTC	CASSPRGETQYF
TRBV30	TRBJ1-6	NA	once	TGTGCCTGGGACCGGGCCTATAATTCACCCCTCCACTTT	CAWDRAYNSPLHF
TRBV10-2	TRBJ1-5	NA	NA	TGCGCCAGCACGGGACAACCAGTAGCGGGTAGCAATCAGCCCCAGCATTTT	CASTGQPVAGSNQPQHF
TRBV29-1	TRBJ1-1	NA	NA	TGCAGCGTTGTGGGGGGGTTCGCTGAAGCTTTCTTT	CSVVGGFAEAFF
TRBV18	TRBJ1-1	TRBD1	NA	TGTGCCAGCTCACCACCGTTTCGGACAGGGATAAACACTGAAGCTTTCTTT	CASSPPFRTGINTEAFF
TRBV7-2	TRBJ2-7	TRBD2	NA	TGTGCCAGCAGCGTTAGCGGGGTCGTAAACGAGCAGTACTTC	CASSVSGVVNEQYF
TRBV5-1	TRBJ2-3	NA	NA	TGCGCCAGCAGCCCTAGCACAGATACGCAGTATTTT	CASSPSTDTQYF
TRBV5-1	TRBJ2-2	NA	NA	TGCGCCAGCAGCTGGTCTACAGGGCCGGAGGGGGAGCTGTTTTTT	CASSWSTGPEGELFF
TRBV27	TRBJ1-2	TRBD1	once	TGTGCCAGCAGTTGGGGACAGCCGTCGCTATATGGCTACACCTTC	CASSWGQPSLYGYTF
TRBV12-3/TRBV12-4	TRBJ1-1	NA	NA	TGTGCCAGCAGTTTCTCACGGGTGACTGAAGCTTTCTTT	CASSFSRVTEAFF
TRBV6-1	TRBJ2-7	TRBD1	once	TGTGCCAGCAGTGAAATGGGACAGGGGGCTGGCGAGCAGTACTTC	CASSEMGQGAGEQYF
TRBV6-5	TRBJ1-1	NA	NA	TGTGCCAGCAGTTACGAAATCCCACAGGTGAACACTGAAGCTTTCTTT	CASSYEIPQVNTEAFF
TRBV27	TRBJ2-7	TRBD1	NA	TGTGCCAGCAGTGCCGGGACAGGGACCTACGAGCAGTACTTC	CASSAGTGTYEQYF
TRBV6-5	TRBJ2-1	TRBD1	NA	TGTGCCAGCAGTTACGGGGGACAGTTAACCACCAATGAGCAGTTCTTC	CASSYGGQLTTNEQFF
TRBV28	TRBJ2-2	NA	NA	TGTGCCAGCCGGGGGGCTAGCGCGAACACCGGGGAGCTGTTTTTT	CASRGASANTGELFF
TRBV7-9	TRBJ1-5	NA	NA	TGTGCCAGCAGCTCTGACAGGAGGAATCAGCCCCAGCATTTT	CASSSDRRNQPQHF
TRBV6-2/TRBV6-3	TRBJ1-5	TRBD1	NA	TGTGCCAGCAGTTACGGGGGGACAGCTCATCAGCCCCAGCATTTT	CASSYGGTAHQPQHF
TRBV21-1	TRBJ2-1	NA	NA	TGTGCCAGCAGCAAAGTCCTAGCGGGAGCCCCTAAGGGTGAGCAGTTCTTC	CASSKVLAGAPKGEQFF